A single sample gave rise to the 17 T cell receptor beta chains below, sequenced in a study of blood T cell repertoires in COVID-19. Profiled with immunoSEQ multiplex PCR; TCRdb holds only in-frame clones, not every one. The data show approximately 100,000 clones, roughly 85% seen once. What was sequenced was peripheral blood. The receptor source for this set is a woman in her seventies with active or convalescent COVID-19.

In DNA, the CDR3 is TGTGCCAGCAGCCCCCGGGACAGGGGTAGGGAGCAGTTCTTC. Amino acids: CASSPRDRGREQFF. J is TRBJ2-1 and V is TRBV5-6; TRBD1 matches 10 bases. J lost 10 bases, V lost 4 bases, and 8 bases had no gene match. Germline assignment: CDR1 SGHDT and CDR2 YYEEEE. CDR3 length: 14 amino acids.

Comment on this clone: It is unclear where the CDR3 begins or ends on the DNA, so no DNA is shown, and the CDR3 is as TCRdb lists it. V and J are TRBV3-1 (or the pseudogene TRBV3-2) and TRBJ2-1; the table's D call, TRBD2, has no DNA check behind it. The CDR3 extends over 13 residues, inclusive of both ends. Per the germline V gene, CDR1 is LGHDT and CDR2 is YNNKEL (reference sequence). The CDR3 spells CASSQVGLGSLFF.

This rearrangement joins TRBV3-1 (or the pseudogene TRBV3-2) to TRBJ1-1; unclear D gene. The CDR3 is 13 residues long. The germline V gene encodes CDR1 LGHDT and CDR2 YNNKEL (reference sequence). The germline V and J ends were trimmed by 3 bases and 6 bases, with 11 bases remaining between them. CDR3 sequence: CASSHGSPAEAFF. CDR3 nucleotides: TGTGCCAGCAGCCATGGCTCTCCCGCTGAAGCTTTCTTT.

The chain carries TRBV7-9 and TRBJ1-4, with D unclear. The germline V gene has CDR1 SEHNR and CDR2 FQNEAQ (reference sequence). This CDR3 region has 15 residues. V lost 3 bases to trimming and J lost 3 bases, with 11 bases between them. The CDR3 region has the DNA TGTGCCAGCAGCTTGTCCGGGTATTCTAATGAAAAACTGTTTTTT. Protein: CASSLSGYSNEKLFF.

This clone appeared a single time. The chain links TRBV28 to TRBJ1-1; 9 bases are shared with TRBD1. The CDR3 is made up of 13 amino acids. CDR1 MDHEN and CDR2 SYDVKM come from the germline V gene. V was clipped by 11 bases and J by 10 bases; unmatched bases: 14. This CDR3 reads CAEGTGQGGRAFF. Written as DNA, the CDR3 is TGTGCCGAGGGAACGGGACAGGGCGGACGAGCTTTCTTT.

CDR3 DNA sequence: TGCGCCAGCAGCTCACATAGCGGGGGGGGGCTCACAGATACGCAGTATTTT. It specifies CASSSHSGGGLTDTQYF. V is TRBV5-1 and J is TRBJ2-3; TRBD2 matches at 11 bases. This CDR3 is built from 17 residues. CDR1 is SGHRS, CDR2 YFSETQ, per germline. Trimming at V came to 3 bases and at J to 2 bases, leaving 8 bases not matched to a gene.

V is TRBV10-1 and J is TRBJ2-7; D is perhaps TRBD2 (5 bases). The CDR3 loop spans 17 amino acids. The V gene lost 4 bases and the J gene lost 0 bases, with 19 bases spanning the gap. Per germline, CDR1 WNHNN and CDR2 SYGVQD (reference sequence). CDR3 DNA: TGCGCCAGCAGTGTGACCCGGGTCTTTGAGGGCTCCTACGAGCAGTACTTC. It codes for CASSVTRVFEGSYEQYF.

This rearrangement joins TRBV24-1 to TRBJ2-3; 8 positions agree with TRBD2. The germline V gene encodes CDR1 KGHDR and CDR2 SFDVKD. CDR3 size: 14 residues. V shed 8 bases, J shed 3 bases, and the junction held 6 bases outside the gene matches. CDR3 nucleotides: TGTGCCACCAAAGCGGGAGAGGGGACAGATACGCAGTATTTT. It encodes CATKAGEGTDTQYF.

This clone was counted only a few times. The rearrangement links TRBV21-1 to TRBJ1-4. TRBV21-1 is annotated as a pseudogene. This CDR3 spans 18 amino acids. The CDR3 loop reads CASSKMPHRSETEEKLFF. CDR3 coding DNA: TGTGCCAGCAGCAAGATGCCCCACCGATCTGAAACGGAGGAAAAACTGTTTTTT.

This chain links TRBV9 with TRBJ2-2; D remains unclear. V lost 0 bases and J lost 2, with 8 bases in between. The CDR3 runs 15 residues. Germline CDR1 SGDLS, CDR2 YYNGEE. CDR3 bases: TGTGCCAGCAGCGTAGGCAGTTCCAACACCGGGGAGCTGTTTTTT. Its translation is CASSVGSSNTGELFF.

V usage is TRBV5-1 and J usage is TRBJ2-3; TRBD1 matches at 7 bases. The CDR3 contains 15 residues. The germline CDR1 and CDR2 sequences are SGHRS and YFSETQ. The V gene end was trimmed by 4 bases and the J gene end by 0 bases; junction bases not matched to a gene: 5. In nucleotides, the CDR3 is TGCGCCAGCAGCCAAAGGGACAGTAGCACAGATACGCAGTATTTT. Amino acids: CASSQRDSSTDTQYF.

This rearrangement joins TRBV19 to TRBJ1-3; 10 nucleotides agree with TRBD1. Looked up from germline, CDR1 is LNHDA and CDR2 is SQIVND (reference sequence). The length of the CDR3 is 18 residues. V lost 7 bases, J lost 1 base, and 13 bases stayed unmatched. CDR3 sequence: CASTRTLRTGGSGNTIYF. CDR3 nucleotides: TGTGCCAGTACCCGAACGCTCCGGACAGGGGGTTCTGGAAACACCATATATTTT.

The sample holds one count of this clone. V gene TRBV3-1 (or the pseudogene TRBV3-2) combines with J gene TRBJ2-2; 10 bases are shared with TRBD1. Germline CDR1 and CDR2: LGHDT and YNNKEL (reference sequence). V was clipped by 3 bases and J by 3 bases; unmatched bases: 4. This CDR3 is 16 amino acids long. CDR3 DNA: TGTGCCAGCAGCCATCGACAGGGGGCGGACACCGGGGAGCTGTTTTTT. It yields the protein CASSHRQGADTGELFF.

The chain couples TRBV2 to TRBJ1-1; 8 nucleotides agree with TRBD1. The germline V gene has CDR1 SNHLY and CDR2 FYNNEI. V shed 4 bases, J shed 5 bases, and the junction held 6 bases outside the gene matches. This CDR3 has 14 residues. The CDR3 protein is CASSAQGAETEAFF. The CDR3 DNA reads TGTGCCAGCAGTGCCCAGGGGGCCGAAACTGAAGCTTTCTTT.

CDR3 amino acids: CASSPRGLNTEAFF. For the CDR3, the DNA is TGTGCCAGCTCACCGAGAGGGTTGAACACTGAAGCTTTCTTT. V gene TRBV18 combines with J gene TRBJ1-1, with D unclear. V was clipped by 3 bases and J by 0 bases, with 8 bases between them. The V gene's germline CDR1 is KGHSH and CDR2 LQKENI. This CDR3 comprises 14 residues.

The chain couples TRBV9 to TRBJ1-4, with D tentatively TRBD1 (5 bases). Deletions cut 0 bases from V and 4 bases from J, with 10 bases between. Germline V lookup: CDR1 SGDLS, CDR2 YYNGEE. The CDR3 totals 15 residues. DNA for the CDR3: TGTGCCAGCAGCGTAGGAGACAGAGATAATGAAAAACTGTTTTTT. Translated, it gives CASSVGDRDNEKLFF.

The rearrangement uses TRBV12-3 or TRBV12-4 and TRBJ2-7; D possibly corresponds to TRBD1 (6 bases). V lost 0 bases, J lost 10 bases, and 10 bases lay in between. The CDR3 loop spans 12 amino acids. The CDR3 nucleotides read TGTGCCAGCAGTTTAGCGGGCAGGGGTCAGTACTTC. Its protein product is CASSLAGRGQYF.